This T cell receptor (beta chain) was identified in a study of cytomegalovirus exposure and HLA in healthy donors. Findings and limits, study-wide: The authors assumed roughly uniform sequencing depth across donors for presence/absence analyses. The authors later linked a missense DCLRE1C variant to TCR beta V- and J-gene trimming.

A note on this clone: No antigen is known for it.

V was clipped by 0 bases and J by 9 bases, with 21 bases between them. The CDR3 contains 17 residues. Germline-derived CDR1 and CDR2 are PRHDT and FYEKMQ (reference sequence). With 60 Vbeta and 13 Jbeta primers, the PCR was carried out. Assay used: immunoSEQ multiplex PCR; TCRdb lists only in-frame clones, some missing. The table includes 150,000 to 200,000 clones, roughly 85% detected once. The material sequenced was PBMCs. This sequence was found in a woman between 40 and 55 years old in good health and CMV-seronegative. This sequence joins TRBV13 and TRBJ1-5, with D maybe TRBD1 (5 bases). CDR3: CASSLGLGQGKKGPQHF. CDR3 coding DNA: TGTGCCAGCAGCTTAGGCCTGGGGCAGGGAAAAAAAGGGCCCCAGCATTTT.